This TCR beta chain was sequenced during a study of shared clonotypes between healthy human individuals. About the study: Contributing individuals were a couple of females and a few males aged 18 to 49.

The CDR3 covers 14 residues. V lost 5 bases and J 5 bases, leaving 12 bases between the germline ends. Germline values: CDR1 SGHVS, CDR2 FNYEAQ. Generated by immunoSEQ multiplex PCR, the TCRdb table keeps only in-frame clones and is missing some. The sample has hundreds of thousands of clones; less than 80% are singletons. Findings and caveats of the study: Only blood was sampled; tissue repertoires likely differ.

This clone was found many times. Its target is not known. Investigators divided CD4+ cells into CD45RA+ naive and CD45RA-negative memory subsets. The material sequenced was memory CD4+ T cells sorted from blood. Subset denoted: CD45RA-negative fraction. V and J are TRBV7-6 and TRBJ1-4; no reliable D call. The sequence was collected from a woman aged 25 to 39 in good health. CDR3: CASSNPGENEKLFF. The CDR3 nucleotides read TGTGCCAGCAGCAACCCGGGAGAAAATGAAAAACTGTTTTTT.